This T cell receptor (beta chain) was identified during a study of shared clonotypes between healthy human individuals. General study findings and limits: Generation of non-shared clonotypes was less probable than generation of clonotypes shared by all four donors. Apart from blood, nothing was sampled; tissue repertoires likely differ. Estimated richness values were generally larger in naive subsets than in memory subsets.

V lost 2 bases and J lost 0, with 8 bases in between. Germline assignment: CDR1 MNHEY and CDR2 SMNVEV (reference sequence). This CDR3 comprises 14 residues. Concerning this clone: What it binds is not known.

Positively selected for CCR7, the CD45RO-negative cells used as naive CD8 cells excluded terminally differentiated effector memory CD45RA+ cells. This table comes from immunoSEQ multiplex PCR, and its TCRdb copy is limited to in-frame clones, with some not included. The profile covers nearly 2 million clones, with roughly 95% appearing a single time and less than 1.5% taken by the ten largest. This receptor was obtained from a man aged 18 to 29 in good health. The chain employs TRBV27 and TRBJ2-7; D unclear. The sequenced sample consisted of naive CD8+ T cells sorted from blood. CDR3 nucleotides: TGTGCCAGCAGTTTAGGGTACCCCTCCTACGAGCAGTACTTC. This gives the protein CASSLGYPSYEQYF.